The T cell receptor (beta chain) described here comes from a study of siplizumab effects on memory and regulatory T cells. Findings of the study overall: Whether proliferating Tregs in siplizumab cultures suppress was not functionally confirmed. Alloreactive sequences from unstimulated CD4+ memory cells fell significantly with siplizumab. Among alloreactive clones, only a minor fraction mapped to unstimulated subsets. The naive T cell population seemed more diverse than memory cells and seemed a major contributor to the alloresponse.

TCRdb's copy holds only in-frame clones and misses some; the assay was immunoSEQ multiplex PCR. Of 55,000 to 70,000 clones listed, approximately 93% are singletons. As regards this clone: The antigen remains unidentified.

V shed 0 bases and J 4 bases; nucleotides not matched to a gene: 9. CDR3 length: 17 amino acids. Germline V gives CDR1 LGHNA, CDR2 YSLEER. This sequence originates from a human donor in good health. Sequencing used CD8+ T cells sorted from blood. The V call is TRBV4-3, the J call TRBJ2-3, with 8 bases lining up with TRBD2. CDR3 sequence (DNA): TGCGCCAGCAGCCAAGATCCAAGCGGGAGTGGGGCAGATACGCAGTATTTT. Amino acids: CASSQDPSGSGADTQYF.